This T cell receptor (beta chain) was retrieved from a study of blood T cell repertoires in COVID-19. Study context: T cells, B-cell-depleted T cells, or PBMCs provided the cDNA or gDNA that served as material.

This clone appeared a few times. Sequencing was performed with immunoSEQ multiplex PCR; in TCRdb, only in-frame clones are kept and a portion is missing. The table includes about 110,000 clones, 84% detected once. The V gene end was trimmed by 7 bases and the J gene end by 7 bases; junction bases not matched to a gene: 2. This CDR3 contains 13 residues. CDR1 is WSHSY and CDR2 is SAAADI in the germline V gene. Input material: peripheral blood. The V call is TRBV10-2, the J call TRBJ1-6; 9 nucleotides agree with TRBD1. The TCR was taken from a woman of 80 years or more with active or convalescent COVID-19. CDR3 in DNA: TGCGCCAGCAACGGACAGGGGAATTCACCCCTCCACTTT. Protein sequence: CASNGQGNSPLHF.